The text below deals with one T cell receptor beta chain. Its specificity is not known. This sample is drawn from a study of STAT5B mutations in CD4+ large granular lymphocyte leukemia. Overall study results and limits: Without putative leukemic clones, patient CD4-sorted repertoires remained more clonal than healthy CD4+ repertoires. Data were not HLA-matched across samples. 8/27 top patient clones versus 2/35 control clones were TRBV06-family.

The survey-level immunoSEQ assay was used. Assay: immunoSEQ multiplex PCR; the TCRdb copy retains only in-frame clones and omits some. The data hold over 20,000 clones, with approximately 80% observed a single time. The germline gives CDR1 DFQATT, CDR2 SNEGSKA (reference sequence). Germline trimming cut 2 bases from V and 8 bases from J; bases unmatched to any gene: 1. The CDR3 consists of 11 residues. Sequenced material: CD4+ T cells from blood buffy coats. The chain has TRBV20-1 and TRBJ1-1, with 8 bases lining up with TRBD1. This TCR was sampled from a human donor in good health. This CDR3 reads CSARRTGEAFF. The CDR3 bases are TGCAGTGCTAGAAGGACAGGGGAAGCTTTCTTT.